This section outlines one TCR beta chain sequence together with its context. Antigen unknown. Per germline, CDR1 SGHTA and CDR2 FQGNSA. The CDR3 has 14 residues. The ends were cut back, 2 bases at V and 6 bases at J, with 14 bases in the middle. The data derive from a study of a mutant IDH1 vaccine in newly diagnosed glioma. General observations from the study: Overall, around 94% of patients had vaccine-induced immune responses.

Using immunoSEQ multiplex PCR, the repertoire was profiled, and TCRdb retains in-frame clones only, with some absent. The table includes around 26,000 clones, roughly 83% detected once. The time point was: week 35, safety follow-up. Vaccinated patients received 300 ug of mutant IDH1 20-mer peptide per dose, with topical imiquimod. J is TRBJ2-7 and V is TRBV7-2; D is undetermined. The sample consisted of PBMCs, taken from a glioma patient whose treatment included an IDH1 peptide vaccine. The clonotype comes from a man in his thirties or forties with glioma. The CDR3 nucleotides are TGTGCCAGCAGCTTAAACCGGCTGGCGAGCGAGCAGTACTTC. Translated: CASSLNRLASEQYF.